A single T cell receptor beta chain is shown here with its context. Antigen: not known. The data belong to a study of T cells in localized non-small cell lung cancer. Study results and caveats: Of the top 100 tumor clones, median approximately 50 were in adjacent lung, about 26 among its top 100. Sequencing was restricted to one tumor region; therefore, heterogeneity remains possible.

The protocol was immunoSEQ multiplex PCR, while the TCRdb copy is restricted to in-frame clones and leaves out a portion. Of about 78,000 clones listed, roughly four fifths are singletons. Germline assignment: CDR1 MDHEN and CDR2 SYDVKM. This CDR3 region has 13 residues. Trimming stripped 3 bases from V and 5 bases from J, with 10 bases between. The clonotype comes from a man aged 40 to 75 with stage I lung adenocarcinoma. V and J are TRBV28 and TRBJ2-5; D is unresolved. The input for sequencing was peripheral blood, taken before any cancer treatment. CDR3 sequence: CASSFVTPETQYF. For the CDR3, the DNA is TGTGCCAGCAGTTTTGTAACCCCGGAGACCCAGTACTTC.